The 6 T cell receptor beta chains listed next were all sequenced from one sample in a study of cytomegalovirus exposure and HLA in healthy donors (TCRdb year 2017). The method was the immunoSEQ multiplex PCR assay. For the multiplex PCR, a mixture combining 60 forward primers for TCR Vbeta segments and 13 reverse primers for TCR Jbeta segments was used. Held by TCRdb, this immuneACCESS table contains in-frame sequences only and omits some clones. Under half of the omission traces to an unresolved V gene where checked; the cause of the rest is unknown. Counted in this sample were around 300,000 clones; roughly two thirds of them appeared once. The ten largest clones capture 2% to 2.5% of the sample. Sequenced material: PBMCs. The receptors derive from a female donor in good health and CMV-seronegative.

The chain carries TRBV6-6 and TRBJ1-2; 8 nucleotides agree with TRBD1. Germline CDR1 is MNHNY and CDR2 is SVGAGI (reference sequence). The CDR3 has 15 amino acids. The junction had 6 bases not matched to a gene; V was cut back by 2 bases and J by 4 bases. The CDR3 nucleotides read TGTGCCAGCAGTTACGCTAATACAGGGGGCTATGGCTACACCTTC. It translates to CASSYANTGGYGYTF.

This clone was counted a few times. The chain is built from TRBV7-8 and TRBJ2-7; TRBD2 matches at 8 bases. Germline V lookup: CDR1 SGHVS, CDR2 FQNEAQ. CDR3 length: 17 residues. Losses at the gene ends were 5 bases for V and 1 base for J; bases not matched to a gene: 13. The CDR3: CASSIPREATTSYEQYF. The CDR3 coding sequence is TGTGCCAGCAGCATCCCGCGGGAGGCCACCACTTCCTACGAGCAGTACTTC.

The rearrangement uses TRBV7-9 and TRBJ2-7, with D unclear. The ends were cut back, 5 bases at V and 7 bases at J, with 9 bases in the middle. In germline, CDR1 is SEHNR, CDR2 FQNEAQ (reference sequence). The length of the CDR3 is 11 residues. This chain's CDR3 is CASSPSLEQYF. CDR3 bases: TGTGCCAGCAGCCCCTCCCTGGAGCAGTACTTC.

The V gene is TRBV21-1, the J gene TRBJ1-1. TRBV21-1 is given as a pseudogene. CDR3 size: 18 residues. The CDR3: CASSKERVAAYEPTEAFF. CDR3 nucleotides: TGTGCCAGCAGCAAAGAGAGGGTGGCGGCCTATGAACCCACTGAAGCTTTCTTT.

The chain uses TRBV13 and TRBJ1-2, with 8 bases lining up with TRBD1. J gave up 3 bases and V 5 bases, and 8 bases lay outside the gene matches. The CDR3 sequence is 15 residues long. CDR1 PRHDT and CDR2 FYEKMQ come from the germline V gene (reference sequence). For the CDR3, the DNA is TGTGCCAGCAGCCCACAGGGGGGGCAGGACTATGGCTACACCTTC. Translation gives CASSPQGGQDYGYTF.

This clone was seen only a few times. This chain uses TRBV28 with TRBJ2-7; D remains unclear. Germline CDR1 reads MDHEN; CDR2 reads SYDVKM. The CDR3 spans 15 residues. V lost 3 bases and J lost 0, with 12 bases in between. Here the CDR3 reads CASSFVTPSSYEQYF. The CDR3, as DNA: TGTGCCAGCAGTTTCGTTACGCCGAGCTCCTACGAGCAGTACTTC. The whole variable domain, filled in from reference TRBV28 and TRBJ2-7, reads DVKVTQSSRYLVKRTGEKVFLECVQDMDHENMFWYRQDPGLGLRLIYFSYDVKMKEKGDIPEGYSVSREKKERFSLILESASTNQTSMYLCASSFVTPSSYEQYFGPGTRLTVT.